The sequence of this TCR beta chain was determined in a study of cytomegalovirus exposure and HLA in healthy donors. V was pared by 2 bases and J by 4 bases, with 18 bases between. This CDR3 comprises 16 residues. CDR1 and CDR2 from the germline V gene are MNHNS and SASEGT. The PCR employed 60 Vbeta primers together with 13 Jbeta primers. TCRdb's table, derived via immunoSEQ multiplex PCR, lists solely in-frame clones and lacks some. The table includes roughly 51,000 clones, roughly four fifths detected once. The specimen was PBMCs. This sequence joins TRBV6-1 and TRBJ2-7, with D perhaps TRBD1 (5 bases). The TCR originated in a boy between 5 and 17 years old in good health and CMV-seropositive. CDR3 loop: CASSERPRVLSYEQYF. CDR3 DNA: TGTGCCAGCAGTGAACGGCCCAGGGTCCTATCGTACGAGCAGTACTTC.